This passage covers 21 T cell receptor beta chains from one sample sequenced in a study of T cells expressing NK-cell markers. With the 5' RACE reads reprocessed, TCRdb shows one record per CDR3 protein and no DNA. In all, the sample yields under 600,000 distinct CDR3 sequences. Sequencing was carried out using blood T cells: a sorted CD56 or NKG2C T cell subset, CD4+ or CD8+ T cells, or bulk PBMC T cells (not recorded which). These receptors originate from a woman aged 50 to 65 in good health.

The rearrangement uses TRBV5-4 and TRBJ2-5; with no DNA, the TCRdb D assignment of TRBD2 cannot be verified. The CDR3 is 15 residues long. Germline V gives CDR1 SGHNT, CDR2 YYREEE (reference sequence). CDR3 loop: CASSLGSGEQETQYF.

V is TRBV10-3 and J is TRBJ1-1; as DNA is missing, the TRBD1 call by TCRdb cannot be tested. The V gene's germline CDR1 is ENHRY and CDR2 SYGVKD. The CDR3 is 14 residues long. This CDR3 is CAIRGGGVGTEAFF.

The rearrangement uses TRBV20-1 and TRBJ2-1; TCRdb gives TRBD2 as the D gene, but with no DNA this cannot be confirmed. Germline CDR1 is DFQATT and CDR2 is SNEGSKA (reference sequence). The CDR3 has 14 amino acids. CDR3 loop: CSAIRRVSYNEQFF.

The chain is built from TRBV7-2 and TRBJ2-7; with no DNA, the TCRdb D assignment of TRBD1 cannot be verified. Germline V lookup: CDR1 SGHTA, CDR2 FQGNSA. This CDR3 is 14 amino acids long. The CDR3 sequence: CASSTRWTPFEQYF.

The chain uses TRBV27 and TRBJ2-3; TCRdb selects TRBD2, and the lack of DNA leaves this call unchecked. Germline CDR1 MNHEY, CDR2 SMNVEV (reference sequence). CDR3 size: 17 residues. CDR3 loop: CASSLSQLAGGTDTQYF.

The rearrangement links TRBV20-1 to TRBJ2-3. Germline V CDR1 and CDR2: DFQATT, SNEGSKA (reference sequence). This CDR3 is 12 amino acids long. The CDR3 is CSASLVADTQYF.

The chain uses TRBV12-3 or TRBV12-4 and TRBJ1-2; as DNA is missing, the TRBD1 call by TCRdb cannot be tested. The CDR3 length is 12 residues. The CDR3 protein is CASSDRGYGYTF.

The chain uses TRBV18 and TRBJ2-1; the TRBD1 assignment by TCRdb is unverifiable without DNA. The CDR3 spans 12 residues. CDR1 KGHSH and CDR2 LQKENI come from the germline V gene. CDR3 protein: CASSPLTEGRFF.

This rearrangement joins TRBV11-2 to TRBJ2-2; the D gene TCRdb calls, TRBD1, cannot be checked with no DNA. The CDR3 is 15 amino acids. Germline CDR1 is SGHAT and CDR2 is FQNNGV. The chain's CDR3 is CASSFTPESPGELFF. Full variable domain (rest looked up from reference TRBV11-2 and TRBJ2-2): EAGVAQSPRYKIIEKRQSVAFWCNPISGHATLYWYQQILGQGPKLLIQFQNNGVVDDSQLPKDRFSAERLKGVDSTLKIQPAKLEDSAVYLCASSFTPESPGELFFGEGSRLTVL.

The CDR3: CATSEQVVGTDTQYF. The chain couples TRBV24-1 to TRBJ2-3; TCRdb proposes TRBD1, but this gene call is untestable without DNA. Per germline, CDR1 KGHDR and CDR2 SFDVKD. The CDR3 has 15 residues.

The chain links TRBV19 to TRBJ1-1; TCRdb's D call of TRBD1 is untestable without DNA. The germline V gene has CDR1 LNHDA and CDR2 SQIVND (reference sequence). This CDR3 has 17 residues. CDR3 in amino acids: CASLPWGLGQANTEAFF.

The chain joins TRBV4-2 to TRBJ2-4. From germline, CDR1 is LGHNA and CDR2 YNFKEQ. The CDR3 totals 12 residues. CDR3 in amino acids: CASSPETHRQYF.

V is TRBV21-1 and J is TRBJ1-1. TRBV21-1 is a pseudogene locus. The CDR3 runs 11 residues. CDR3 region: CASTKGKGAFF.

The genes are TRBV12-3 or TRBV12-4 and TRBJ2-5; TCRdb picks TRBD2, but there is no DNA to check that call. The CDR3 contains 17 residues. CDR3 in amino acids: CASRRGGASGRWETQYF.

The chain uses TRBV4-1 and TRBJ2-3; as DNA is missing, the TRBD2 call by TCRdb cannot be tested. The germline gives CDR1 MGHRA, CDR2 YSYEKL. The CDR3 consists of 17 residues. CDR3 residues: CASSQGVAGGRADTQYF.

This sequence joins TRBV12-3 or TRBV12-4 and TRBJ2-1; the TRBD2 assignment by TCRdb is unverifiable without DNA. CDR3 length: 14 residues. The CDR3 region is CASSGLANPNEQFF.

The chain recombines TRBV27 with TRBJ1-2; the TCRdb call, TRBD1, lacks DNA for checking. CDR1 and CDR2 from the germline V gene are MNHEY and SMNVEV (reference sequence). The CDR3 extends over 14 amino acids. CDR3 sequence reads: CASSIGQGWYGYTF.

The chain couples TRBV20-1 to TRBJ2-1. The CDR3 extends over 12 amino acids. CDR1 is DFQATT, CDR2 SNEGSKA, per germline (reference sequence). This chain's CDR3 is CSARGEGNEQFF.

The CDR3 spells CSAATGGGKNIQYF. The chain recombines TRBV20-1 with TRBJ2-4; TCRdb proposes TRBD1, but this gene call is untestable without DNA. Germline V gene lookup returns CDR1 DFQATT and CDR2 SNEGSKA (reference sequence). This CDR3 has 14 amino acids.

CDR3 residues: CASSLRGGIGDTQYF. The rearrangement uses TRBV7-3 and TRBJ2-3; TCRdb picks TRBD1, but there is no DNA to check that call. Germline CDR1 is SGHTA and CDR2 is FQGTGA. The CDR3 spans 15 residues. Supplemented by reference TRBV7-3 and TRBJ2-3, the full variable domain reads GAGVSQTPSNKVTEKGKYVELRCDPISGHTALYWYRQSLGQGPEFLIYFQGTGAADDSGLPNDRFFAVRPEGSVSTLKIQRTERGDSAVYLCASSLRGGIGDTQYFGPGTRLTVL.

The J gene is TRBJ2-7, the V gene TRBV28; without DNA, the TCRdb call of TRBD2 cannot be checked. CDR3 size: 15 residues. Per germline, CDR1 MDHEN and CDR2 SYDVKM. CDR3 region: CASSLGTTLSYEQYF. The entire variable domain, with the rest obtained from reference TRBV28 and TRBJ2-7, is as follows: DVKVTQSSRYLVKRTGEKVFLECVQDMDHENMFWYRQDPGLGLRLIYFSYDVKMKEKGDIPEGYSVSREKKERFSLILESASTNQTSMYLCASSLGTTLSYEQYFGPGTRLTVT.